The clone carrying this T cell receptor (beta chain) was seen repeatedly, ten times or more. Germline CDR1 reads SGDLS; CDR2 reads YYNGEE. The CDR3 is 16 residues long. V shed 0 bases and J 8 bases; nucleotides not matched to a gene: 9. This sample is drawn from a study of CD8 T cells in ankylosing spondylitis. TCRdb reprocessed the 5' RACE reads via MiXCR and lists one record per CDR3 protein. The profile shows under 9,000 distinct CDR3 sequences, more than 8% of them singletons. The chain links TRBV9 to TRBJ2-1; 9 positions match TRBD2. Sequencing input: blood, either unsorted or a sorted T cell fraction (not recorded which). This TCR derives from a male donor with ankylosing spondylitis or in good health (not recorded which). CDR3 region: CASSVGGRGGLDEQFF. In DNA form, the CDR3 reads TGTGCCAGCAGCGTAGGAGGGCGGGGGGGCCTAGATGAGCAGTTCTTC.